A selection of T cell receptor beta chains follows, all from one sample in a study of a mutant IDH1 vaccine in newly diagnosed glioma. Their specific antigens are unknown. Libraries were prepared by immunoSEQ multiplex PCR; TCRdb keeps only in-frame clonotypes and omits some of them. The data contain around 33,000 clones, around 90% of them singletons. This material consisted of PBMCs, taken from a glioma patient whose treatment included an IDH1 peptide vaccine. The receptor source for this set is a young man with glioma. Both conserved end residues are part of each CDR3. The D gene is left open where the match is weak. The size entry is marked missing in some rows and otherwise reads once, few, many or a size class.

>NA|TRBV6-5|NA|TRBJ1-2
TGTGCCAGCAGTGTGGACACGCGCTATGGCTACACCTTC
CASSVDTRYGYTF
>NA|TRBV10-3|NA|TRBJ2-7
TGTGCCATCAGTGGGGGGGACAGCCTTAACTACGAGCAGTACTTC
CAISGGDSLNYEQYF
>NA|TRBV5-6|NA|TRBJ2-7
TGTGCCAGCAGCCCTGGCAGGGTAGGCGAGCAGTACTTC
CASSPGRVGEQYF
>NA|TRBV7-2|NA|TRBJ1-1
TGTGCCAGCAGCCGGAGGACCGCAACTCTAGGAGCTTTCTTT
CASSRRTATLGAFF
>NA|TRBV9|TRBD1|TRBJ1-2
TGTGCCAGCAGCGTAGAGGCCAGGGGGAGCCCCCTCTATGGCTACACCTTC
CASSVEARGSPLYGYTF
>NA|TRBV6-5|TRBD1|TRBJ2-7
TGTGCCAGCAGTTACTCGACAGGGATCTACGAGCAGTACTTC
CASSYSTGIYEQYF
>NA|TRBV7-9|TRBD1|TRBJ1-3
TGTGCCAGCAGCCTACAGGGGAGCTCTGGAAACACCATATATTTT
CASSLQGSSGNTIYF
>NA|TRBV6-6|NA|TRBJ1-1
TGTGCCAGCAGTTACTACGGGAACACTGAAGCTTTCTTT
CASSYYGNTEAFF
>NA|TRBV27|NA|TRBJ1-4
TGTGCCAGCAGTTTAGTAGCCCATAATGAAAAACTGTTTTTT
CASSLVAHNEKLFF
>NA|TRBV19|TRBD1|TRBJ1-1
TGTGCCAGTAGTAGCACAGGGGTGAACACTGAAGCTTTCTTT
CASSSTGVNTEAFF
>NA|TRBV14|NA|TRBJ2-3
TGTGCCAGCAGCCACGACTTAGGACTCACAGATACGCAGTATTTT
CASSHDLGLTDTQYF
>NA|TRBV27|NA|TRBJ2-7
TGTGCCAGCAGTCTTACAGGGTCCTACGAGCAGTACTTC
CASSLTGSYEQYF
>NA|TRBV27|NA|TRBJ2-3
TGTGCCAGCAGTTTTGAGTACTCCACACACACAGATACGCAGTATTTT
CASSFEYSTHTDTQYF
>NA|TRBV19|NA|TRBJ1-1
TGTGCCAGTAGTATCGGGGTGGGGAACACTGAAGCTTTCTTT
CASSIGVGNTEAFF
>NA|TRBV28|NA|TRBJ2-2
TGTGCCAGCAGTTCAACTAGATCCGGGCTGTTTTTT
CASSSTRSGLFF
>NA|TRBV7-9|TRBD2|TRBJ2-4
TGTGCCAGCAGTCCTCCCGGGACTAGCGGGAGGGCCAAAAACATTCAGTACTTC
CASSPPGTSGRAKNIQYF
>NA|TRBV7-9|TRBD1|TRBJ1-2
TGTGCCAGCAGCCCCGGACAGGCGCTCCCGGGTGGCTACACCTTC
CASSPGQALPGGYTF
>NA|TRBV7-6|NA|TRBJ2-1
TGTGCCAGCAGCTCAACCCCAGAGGAGGTTCACAAATACAATGAGCAGTTCTTC
CASSSTPEEVHKYNEQFF
>NA|TRBV2|TRBD1|TRBJ1-2
TGTGCCAGCAGACCCCAGGGGGCTGATGGCTACACCTTC
CASRPQGADGYTF
>NA|TRBV6-1|TRBD1|TRBJ1-4
TGTGCCAGCAGACGACAGGGGCCAACTAATGAAAAACTGTTTTTT
CASRRQGPTNEKLFF
>NA|TRBV19|NA|TRBJ1-1
TGTGCCAGTTTCGCGGTGTCGGAAGCTTTCTTT
CASFAVSEAFF
>NA|TRBV5-1|TRBD2|TRBJ2-2
TGCGCCAGCAGTCAATGGGGACTAGCGGTGAACACCGGGGAGCTGTTTTTT
CASSQWGLAVNTGELFF
>NA|TRBV5-4|TRBD1|TRBJ1-1
TGTGCCAGCAGCGCGACAGGGATAAACACTGAAGCTTTCTTT
CASSATGINTEAFF
>NA|TRBV30|NA|TRBJ1-1
TGTGCCTGGAGGATGACAGGTCCCGCAACCACTGAAGCTTTCTTT
CAWRMTGPATTEAFF
>medium-sized|TRBV7-9|TRBD1|TRBJ1-1
TGTGCCAGCAGCTCTCCGGGACAGGGAGAAGCTTTCTTT
CASSSPGQGEAFF
>few|TRBV27|NA|TRBJ2-5
TGTGCCAGCACCGACGGCGAGACCCAGTACTTC
CASTDGETQYF
>NA|TRBV6-5|NA|TRBJ1-5
TGTGCCAGCAGTTACAGGGACGGACAGCCCCAGCATTTT
CASSYRDGQPQHF
>NA|TRBV6-5|NA|TRBJ2-1
TGTGCCAGCAGTCGGGACCGCCCCTACAATGAGCAGTTCTTC
CASSRDRPYNEQFF
>NA|TRBV6-5|NA|TRBJ1-5
TGTGCCAGCAGTACCCAGGGCAATCAGCCCCAGCATTTT
CASSTQGNQPQHF
>NA|TRBV7-8|TRBD2|TRBJ2-7
TGTGCCAGCAGCTTAATCCAAGCGGGAGCCTCGGGGGAGCAGTACTTC
CASSLIQAGASGEQYF
>once|TRBV29-1|NA|TRBJ2-4
TGCAGCGGCTTGACAGTAGCCAAAAACATTCAGTACTTC
CSGLTVAKNIQYF
>NA|TRBV19|NA|TRBJ1-1
TGTGCCAGTAGTATAGATGCGGGGGGCGGCGGCACTGAAGCTTTCTTT
CASSIDAGGGGTEAFF
>NA|TRBV30|NA|TRBJ2-1
TGTGCCTGGATGGGGGTATCGGATGAGCAGTTCTTC
CAWMGVSDEQFF
>NA|TRBV5-1|NA|TRBJ1-1
TGCGCCAGCAGGGCTGGAAGGACTGAAGCTTTCTTT
CASRAGRTEAFF
>NA|TRBV5-1|NA|TRBJ2-7
TGCGCCAGCAACACCGAGAATCCCTACGAGCAGTACTTC
CASNTENPYEQYF
>NA|TRBV30|NA|TRBJ2-7
TGTGCCTGGGAGGGGGGGGCCGGGTACGAGCAGTACTTC
CAWEGGAGYEQYF
>NA|TRBV4-1|TRBD1|TRBJ2-7
TGCGCCAGCAGCCAAGTAGCCCGGACAGGAACCTACGAGCAGTACTTC
CASSQVARTGTYEQYF
>NA|TRBV28|TRBD1|TRBJ2-2
TGTGCCAGCAGTGGGACAGGGGAGAACACCGGGGAGCTGTTTTTT
CASSGTGENTGELFF
>NA|TRBV6-5|TRBD1|TRBJ1-4
TGTGCCAGCAGTTACTCGAGCGGGACAGGGAATGAAAAACTGTTTTTT
CASSYSSGTGNEKLFF
>NA|TRBV5-6|NA|TRBJ2-6
TGTGCCAGCAGCCCGCCTTCTGGGGCCAACGTCCTGACTTTC
CASSPPSGANVLTF
>NA|TRBV19|NA|TRBJ1-5
TGTGCCAGTACCGCACAGGGCCTCAATCAGCCCCAGCATTTT
CASTAQGLNQPQHF
>NA|TRBV11-2|NA|TRBJ2-1
TGTGCCAGCAGCCTTACGCAGGGGAGGCGGACTTACAATGAGCAGTTCTTC
CASSLTQGRRTYNEQFF